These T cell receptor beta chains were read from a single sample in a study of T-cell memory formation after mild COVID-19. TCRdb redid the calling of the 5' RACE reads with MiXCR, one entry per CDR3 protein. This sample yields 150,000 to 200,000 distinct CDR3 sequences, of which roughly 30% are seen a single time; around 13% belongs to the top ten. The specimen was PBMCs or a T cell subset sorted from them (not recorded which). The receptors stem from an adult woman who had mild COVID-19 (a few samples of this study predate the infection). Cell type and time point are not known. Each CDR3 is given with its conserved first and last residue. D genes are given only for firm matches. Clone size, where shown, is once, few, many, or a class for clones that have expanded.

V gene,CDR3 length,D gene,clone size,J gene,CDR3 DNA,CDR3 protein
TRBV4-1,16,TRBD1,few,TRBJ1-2,TGCGCCAGCAGCCACCCGGGACAGGGGCTTCCCTATGGCTACACCTTC,CASSHPGQGLPYGYTF
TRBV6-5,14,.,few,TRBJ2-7,TGTGCCAGCAGTTACTCGTACAGGTCCTACGAGCAGTACTTC,CASSYSYRSYEQYF
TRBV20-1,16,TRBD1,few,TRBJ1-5,TGCAGTGCTAGAGCGGGTTCAGGGGGGAGTAATCAGCCCCAGCATTTT,CSARAGSGGSNQPQHF
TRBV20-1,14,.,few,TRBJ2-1,TGCAGTGCTAGAGGCCCGGGGGCGGGGTATGAGCAGTTCTTC,CSARGPGAGYEQFF
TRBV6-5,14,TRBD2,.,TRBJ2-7,TGTGCCAGCAGACCCGGGACTAGTATCCACGAGCAGTACTTC,CASRPGTSIHEQYF
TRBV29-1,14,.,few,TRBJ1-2,TGCAGCGTCCAACGGCCAGGGAGGGGCGATGGCTACACCTTC,CSVQRPGRGDGYTF
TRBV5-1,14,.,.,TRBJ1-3,TGCGCCAGCAGCTTGTCGGGTACTGGAAACACCATATATTTT,CASSLSGTGNTIYF
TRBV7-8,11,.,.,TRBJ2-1,TGTGCCAGCAGCTTTAGTAGTGAGCAGTTCTTC,CASSFSSEQFF
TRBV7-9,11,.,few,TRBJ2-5,TGTGCCAGCAGCCGCGCGGAGACCCAGTACTTC,CASSRAETQYF
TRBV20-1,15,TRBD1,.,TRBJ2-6,TGCGCCTTGGGGACAGGGGGCGCTGGGGCCAACGTCCTGACTTTC,CALGTGGAGANVLTF
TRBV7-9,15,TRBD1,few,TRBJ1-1,TGTGCCAGCAGCTTAACAGGGGGCCCGAACACTGAAGCTTTCTTT,CASSLTGGPNTEAFF
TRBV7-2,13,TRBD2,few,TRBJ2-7,TGTGCCAGCAGCCCCCGGGTAGCGGGAGAGCAGTACTTC,CASSPRVAGEQYF
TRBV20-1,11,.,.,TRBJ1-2,TGCAGTGCTAGGGCCGGGTATGGCTACACCTTC,CSARAGYGYTF
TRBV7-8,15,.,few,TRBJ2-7,TGTGCCAGCAGCTTCGACGAGGTTCTGAGCTACGAGCAGTACTTC,CASSFDEVLSYEQYF
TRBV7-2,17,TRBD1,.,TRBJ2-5,TGTGCCAGCAGCTATGGTCAGGACAGGGACATCAGCGAGACCCAGTACTTC,CASSYGQDRDISETQYF
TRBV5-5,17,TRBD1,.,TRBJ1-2,TGTGCCAGCAGCTTTGTTTCACAGGGGTCGACTAACTATGGCTACACCTTC,CASSFVSQGSTNYGYTF
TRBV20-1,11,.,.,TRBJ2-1,TGCAGTGCTAGAGCAATCAATGAGCAGTTCTTC,CSARAINEQFF
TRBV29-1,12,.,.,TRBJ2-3,TGCAGCGTTCTGGGCAGCACAGATACGCAGTATTTT,CSVLGSTDTQYF
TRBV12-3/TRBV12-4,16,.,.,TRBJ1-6,TGTGCCAGCAGTTTGACGGGGGCGGCCAGTAATTCACCCCTCCACTTT,CASSLTGAASNSPLHF
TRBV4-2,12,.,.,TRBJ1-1,TGTGCCAGCAGCCAAGATTTGGGAAAGTCTTTCTTT,CASSQDLGKSFF
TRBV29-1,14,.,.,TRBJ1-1,TGCAGCGTTGACCAGGGTTTGGTAAACACTGAAGCTTTCTTT,CSVDQGLVNTEAFF
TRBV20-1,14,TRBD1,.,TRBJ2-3,TGCAGTGCTTCCGGGACAGGGGCCACAGATACGCAGTATTTT,CSASGTGATDTQYF
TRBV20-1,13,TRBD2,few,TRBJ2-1,TGCAGTGCTAGGCGGGAGAAAGACAATGAGCAGTTCTTC,CSARREKDNEQFF
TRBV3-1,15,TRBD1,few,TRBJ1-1,TGTGCCAGCAGCCAAGGCCCAGGGGGCCCCGTTGAAGCTTTCTTT,CASSQGPGGPVEAFF
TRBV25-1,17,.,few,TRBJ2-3,TGTGCCAGCAGTTCCGTGGCCAACCTAGCGTTCACAGATACGCAGTATTTT,CASSSVANLAFTDTQYF
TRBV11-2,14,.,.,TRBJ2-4,TGTGCCAGCAGCTCACTAAAAGCCAAAAACATTCAGTACTTC,CASSSLKAKNIQYF
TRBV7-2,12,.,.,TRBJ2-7,TGTGCCAGCAGCTTGTTCGGGTACGAGCAGTACTTC,CASSLFGYEQYF
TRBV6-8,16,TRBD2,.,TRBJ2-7,TGTGCCAGCAGCTCCCCGTGGCTAGCGGGGGCCTACGAGCAGTACTTC,CASSSPWLAGAYEQYF
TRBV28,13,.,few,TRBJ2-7,TGTGCCAGCACCACGGGAACAGGGACCGAGCAGTACTTC,CASTTGTGTEQYF
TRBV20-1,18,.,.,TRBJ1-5,TGCAGTGCTAGAGATCTTAAGGGCCAGGGTGGGAGCAATCAGCCCCAGCATTTT,CSARDLKGQGGSNQPQHF
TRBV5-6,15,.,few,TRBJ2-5,TGTGCCAGCAAATGGGGGGGCTACGAGCAAGAGACCCAGTACTTC,CASKWGGYEQETQYF
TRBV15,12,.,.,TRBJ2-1,TGTGCCACCAGGGACTCTTACAATGAGCAGTTCTTC,CATRDSYNEQFF
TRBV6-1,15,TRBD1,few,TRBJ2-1,TGTGCCAGCAGTGCCACAGGGGGCTCCTACAATGAGCAGTTCTTC,CASSATGGSYNEQFF
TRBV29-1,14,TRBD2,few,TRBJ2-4,TGCAGCGTTGAAGATAGGGGAGGGGAAAACATTCAGTACTTC,CSVEDRGGENIQYF
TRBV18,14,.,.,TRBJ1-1,TGTGCCAGCTCACCGGGGCGGGAGAGCACTGAAGCTTTCTTT,CASSPGRESTEAFF
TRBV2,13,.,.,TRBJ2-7,TGTGCCAGCAGTGAGCGACCCCCGGACGAGCAGTACTTC,CASSERPPDEQYF
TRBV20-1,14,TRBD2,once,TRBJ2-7,TGCAGTGCGGTTGAATGGCGGGAGTTCAACGAGCAGTACTTC,CSAVEWREFNEQYF
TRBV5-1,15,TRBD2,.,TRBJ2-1,TGCGCCAGCAGCCTTGGGACTACGTCCTACAATGAGCAGTTCTTC,CASSLGTTSYNEQFF
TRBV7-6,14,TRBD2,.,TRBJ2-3,TGTGCCAGCAGCTCGACTAGCGATTTGGATACGCAGTATTTT,CASSSTSDLDTQYF
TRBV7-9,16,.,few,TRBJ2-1,TGTGCCAGCAGCGAACCGGACTCGACGATCTACAATGAGCAGTTCTTC,CASSEPDSTIYNEQFF
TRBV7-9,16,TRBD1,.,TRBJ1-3,TGTGCCAGCAGCATCCGGACAGGGAGTAGGGGAAACACCATATATTTT,CASSIRTGSRGNTIYF
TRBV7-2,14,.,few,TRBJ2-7,TGTGCCAGCAGCTCCGTCCGGAGCTCCTACGAGCAGTACTTC,CASSSVRSSYEQYF
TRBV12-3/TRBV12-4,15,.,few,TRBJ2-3,TGTGCCAGCAGTTTTGAGGGTCCGCTCACAGATACGCAGTATTTT,CASSFEGPLTDTQYF
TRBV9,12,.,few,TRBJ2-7,TGTGCCAGCAGCGTAGCAGGGAACGAGCAGTACTTC,CASSVAGNEQYF
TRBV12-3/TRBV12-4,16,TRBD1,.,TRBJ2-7,TGTGCCAGCAAGAGGGGACCGGGACAGGGGGCCCACGAGCAGTACTTC,CASKRGPGQGAHEQYF
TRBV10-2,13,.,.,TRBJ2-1,TGCGCCAGCAGTGGCGAGTGGCTGACTGAGCAGTTCTTC,CASSGEWLTEQFF
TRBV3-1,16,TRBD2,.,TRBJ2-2,TGTGCCAGCAGCCTAGCGGGAATAAGGAACACCGGGGAGCTGTTTTTT,CASSLAGIRNTGELFF
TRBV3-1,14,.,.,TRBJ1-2,TGTGCCAGCAGCCAAGGCCATCGATCCTATGGCTACACCTTC,CASSQGHRSYGYTF
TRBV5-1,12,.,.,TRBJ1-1,TGCGCCAGCACCCTGCCGGGTTCTGAAGCTTTCTTT,CASTLPGSEAFF
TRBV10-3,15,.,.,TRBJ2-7,TGTGCCATCAGTGAGTCTGGGGCGGCCTCCTACGAGCAGTACTTC,CAISESGAASYEQYF